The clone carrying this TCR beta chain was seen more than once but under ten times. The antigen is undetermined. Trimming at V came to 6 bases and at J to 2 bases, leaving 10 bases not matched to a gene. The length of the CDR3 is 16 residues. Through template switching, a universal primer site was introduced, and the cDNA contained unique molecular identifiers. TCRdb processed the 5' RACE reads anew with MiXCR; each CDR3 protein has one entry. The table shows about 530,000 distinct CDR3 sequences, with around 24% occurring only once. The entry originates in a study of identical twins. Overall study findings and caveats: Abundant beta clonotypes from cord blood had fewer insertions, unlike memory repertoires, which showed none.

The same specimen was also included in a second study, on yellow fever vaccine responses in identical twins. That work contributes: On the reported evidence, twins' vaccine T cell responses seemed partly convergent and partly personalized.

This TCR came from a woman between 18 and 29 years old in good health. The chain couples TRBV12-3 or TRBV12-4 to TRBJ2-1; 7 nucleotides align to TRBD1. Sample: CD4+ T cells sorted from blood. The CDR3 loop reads CASSSGLGQTYNEQFF. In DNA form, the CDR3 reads TGTGCCAGCAGCTCGGGCCTGGGACAGACCTACAATGAGCAGTTCTTC.